The sequence of this T cell receptor (beta chain) was determined in a study of early T cells in non-severe SARS-CoV-2 infection. Study-wide context: The chains were unpaired, and the sequenced material was bulk RNA from unsorted whole blood.

A single record per CDR3 protein comes from TCRdb applying MiXCR to the 5' RACE reads. This table holds 80,000 to 95,000 distinct CDR3 sequences, approximately 14% found once. Losses at the gene ends were 2 bases for V and 13 bases for J; bases not matched to a gene: 10. CDR1 and CDR2 from the germline V gene are SEHNR and FQNEAQ (reference sequence). CDR3 size: 14 residues. Sequences were obtained from whole blood. This clonotype was sampled from an adult who was a healthcare worker with PCR-confirmed SARS-CoV-2 infection or an uninfected control (not recorded which). This chain connects TRBV7-9 to TRBJ1-4, with 7 bases that match TRBD1. The chain's CDR3 is CASSLSRGQLPLFF. CDR3 nucleotides: TGTGCCAGCAGCTTATCCAGGGGACAGCTACCACTGTTTTTT.